One and the same sample provided the 26 T cell receptor beta chains below, sequenced in a study of molecular identifiers for immune sequencing clone quantification. A single record per CDR3 protein comes from TCRdb applying MiXCR to the PCR reads. The data contain 550,000 to 750,000 distinct CDR3 sequences, about 20% of them singletons. The sample taken for sequencing was naive CD8+ T cells from blood, with Jurkat cell RNA spiked in. Sample subset: FACS-sorted CD8+CD4-CCR7+CD45RA+ naive T cells. The source of these receptors is a human donor in good health. Some libraries in this study had Jurkat cell RNA spiked in.

This clonotype showed up many times. V is TRBV25-1 and J is TRBJ2-7; D gene uncertain. The CDR3 has 11 residues. Trimming stripped 4 bases from V and 6 bases from J, with 7 bases between. Germline lookup yields CDR1 MGHDK and CDR2 SYGVNS. The CDR3 sequence is CASSASSEQYF. CDR3 nucleotides: TGTGCCAGCAGTGCGTCATCCGAGCAGTACTTC.

This clonotype was seen at least ten times. The chain couples TRBV20-1 to TRBJ2-7, with D unresolved. The CDR3 is 12 residues long. Germline CDR1 reads DFQATT; CDR2 reads SNEGSKA (reference sequence). Trimming removed 2 bases from V and 2 bases from J, with 7 bases in between. The CDR3 sequence: CSARLLAYEQYF. CDR3 bases: TGCAGTGCTAGACTCCTAGCCTACGAGCAGTACTTC.

Concerning this clonotype: Its ends do not fully match the called genes, so a read error is possible. This chain links TRBV7-9 with TRBJ1-2; D is uncertain. Germline V gene lookup returns CDR1 SEHNR and CDR2 FQNEAQ (reference sequence). CDR3 length: 12 amino acids. The CDR3 sequence is CAGSLSDYGYTF. In nucleotides, the CDR3 is TGTGCCGGCAGCTTAAGTGACTATGGCTACACCTTC.

The chain uses TRBV7-9 and TRBJ1-1; possible D gene TRBD1, 5 bases. Germline V gene data show CDR1 as SEHNR and CDR2 as FQNEAQ (reference sequence). There are 15 residues in the CDR3. Trimming shortened V by 2 bases and J by 3 bases, and 13 bases separated the two germline ends. The CDR3 bases are TGTGCCAGCAGCTTAAGTCAGGGCCTGGACACTGAAGCTTTCTTT. Encoded protein: CASSLSQGLDTEAFF. Filled out from reference TRBV7-9 and TRBJ1-1, the complete variable domain reads DTGVSQNPRHKITKRGQNVTFRCDPISEHNRLYWYRQTLGQGPEFLTYFQNEAQLEKSRLLSDRFSAERPKGSFSTLEIQRTEQGDSAMYLCASSLSQGLDTEAFFGQGTRLTVV.

This clonotype was seen more than once but under ten times. The chain combines TRBV28 with TRBJ2-3; 9 bases match TRBD2. The CDR3 runs 19 residues. Germline V gene data show CDR1 as MDHEN and CDR2 as SYDVKM. The V gene end was trimmed by 2 bases and the J gene end by 0 bases; junction bases not matched to a gene: 12. The DNA of the CDR3 is TGTGCCAGCAGTTTACCCAGCGGGAGGCCCCACCCTAGCACAGATACGCAGTATTTT. Protein product: CASSLPSGRPHPSTDTQYF.

This clonotype came up many times. V is TRBV5-6 and J is TRBJ2-7, with TRBD1 as a possible D gene (5 bases). Germline CDR1 reads SGHDT; CDR2 reads YYEEEE. V lost 4 bases and J lost 6, with 11 bases in between. This CDR3 region has 12 residues. The CDR3 reads CASSVTRVEQYF. The CDR3 DNA reads as TGTGCCAGCAGCGTGACCAGGGTCGAGCAGTACTTC.

This clonotype was seen a few times. One junction end disagrees with the germline gene, perhaps due to a read error. The CDR3 DNA is TGTGCCAGCAGTTACTTAACAGGGTCCAATGGCTGCACCTTC. This encodes CASSYLTGSNGCTF. The genes are TRBV6-2 or TRBV6-3 and TRBJ1-2; D may be TRBD1 (6 bases). This CDR3 region has 14 residues. The germline V gene has CDR1 MNHEY and CDR2 SVGEGT.

This clonotype occurred many times. V and J are TRBV7-9 and TRBJ2-2; D not certain. Germline CDR1 reads SEHNR; CDR2 reads FQNEAQ (reference sequence). The V gene lost 2 bases and the J gene lost 5 bases, with 12 bases spanning the gap. This CDR3 has 15 residues. CDR3 loop: CASSLTADETGELFF. CDR3 nucleotide sequence: TGTGCCAGCAGCTTAACGGCAGACGAGACCGGGGAGCTGTTTTTT.

As concerns this clonotype: It may be a read error: a sequence one base away is much more abundant. The chain couples TRBV29-1 to TRBJ2-5; unclear D gene. Germline V gene lookup returns CDR1 SQVTM and CDR2 ANQGSEA. There are 11 residues in the CDR3. The CDR3 nucleotides read TGCAGCGTTGTCATGCTAGAGGCCCAGTACTTC. Translating it yields CSVVMLEAQYF.

As to this clonotype: A read error may explain this, as a much larger clone is one base away. The rearrangement links TRBV4-1 to TRBJ2-3; D is ambiguous. Matching the DNA end better, TRBJ1-5 makes the J call doubtful. Germline CDR1 MGHRA, CDR2 YSYEKL. The CDR3 covers 15 residues. The CDR3 region is CASSPSGLALDTQHF. Here the CDR3 DNA reads TGCGCCAGCAGCCCTAGCGGACTAGCGTTAGATACGCAGCATTTT.

This clonotype occurred many times. The chain couples TRBV30 to TRBJ1-1; D gene uncertain. The germline CDR1 and CDR2 sequences are GTSNPN and SVGIG (reference sequence). The CDR3 runs to 12 residues. CDR3 sequence (DNA): TGTGCTGCCTGGACGGTGAACACTGAAGCTTTCTTT. Protein product: CAAWTVNTEAFF.

Here the CDR3 DNA reads TGTGCCTGGAGTATAACTGAAAGGTGGACAGGGGGTAGGAATTCACCCCTCCACTTT. Translation: CAWSITERWTGGRNSPLHF. This chain links TRBV30 with TRBJ1-6, with TRBD1 matching over 10 bases. The CDR3 spans 19 residues. The V and J ends lost 2 bases and 7 bases, in that order; junction bases with no gene match: 17. Per the germline V gene, CDR1 is GTSNPN and CDR2 is SVGIG (reference sequence). Full variable domain (missing parts from reference TRBV30 and TRBJ1-6): SQTIHQWPATLVQPVGSPLSLECTVEGTSNPNLYWYRQAAGRGLQLLFYSVGIGQISSEVPQNLSASRPQDRQFILSSKKLLLSDSGFYLCAWSITERWTGGRNSPLHFGNGTRLTVT.

This clonotype occurred many times. This chain links TRBV7-2 with TRBJ1-5; D not resolved. V lost 6 bases and J lost 1, with 19 bases in between. The CDR3 spans 17 residues. Germline V gene sequence: CDR1 SGHTA, CDR2 FQGNSA. Written as DNA, the CDR3 is TGTGCCAGCAGGCGCCGCCGCCGACACCAGAGCAATCAGCCCCAGCATTTT. It is translated as CASRRRRRHQSNQPQHF. The entire variable domain, with the rest obtained from reference TRBV7-2 and TRBJ1-5, is as follows: GAGVSQSPSNKVTEKGKDVELRCDPISGHTALYWYRQSLGQGLEFLIYFQGNSAPDKSGLPSDRFSAERTGGSVSTLTIQRTQQEDSAVYLCASRRRRRHQSNQPQHFGDGTRLSIL.

There are many counts of this clonotype. This chain links TRBV7-6 with TRBJ2-2, with 9 bases that match TRBD2. The CDR3 has 18 residues. CDR1 and CDR2 from the germline V gene are SGHVS and FNYEAQ. The ends lost 3 bases at V and 5 bases at J; junction bases unmatched: 13. The CDR3 DNA reads TGTGCCAGCAGCTTTTCTCTTAGCGGGAGAGATGGTACCGGGGAGCTGTTTTTT. Its translation: CASSFSLSGRDGTGELFF.

This clonotype has ten or more counts. The gene calls are TRBV14 and TRBJ2-7; no definite D call. V lost 1 base, J lost 4 bases, and 5 bases lay in between. Germline assignment: CDR1 SGHDN and CDR2 FVKESK. The CDR3 is 12 residues long. The CDR3 loop is CASSQVLYEQYF. The CDR3 coding sequence is TGTGCCAGCAGCCAAGTACTTTACGAGCAGTACTTC.

This clonotype was observed many times. The chain links TRBV4-1 to TRBJ1-6; D is unclear. V shed 2 bases and J shed 0 bases, with 17 bases lying between them. The CDR3 runs to 19 residues. Germline-derived CDR1 and CDR2 are MGHRA and YSYEKL. The CDR3 is CASSQLPRLESSYNSPLHF. The DNA for the CDR3 is TGCGCCAGCAGCCAATTACCTCGGCTAGAGAGCTCCTATAATTCACCCCTCCACTTT.

Concerning this clonotype: Since a much larger clone is just one base distant, this may be a read error. The chain joins TRBV6-5 to TRBJ2-4; D possibly matches TRBD1 or TRBD2 (6 bases each). CDR3 length equals 14 residues. Germline V lookup: CDR1 MNHEY, CDR2 SVGAGI. CDR3 protein: CVSSSKGGLDIQYF. CDR3 DNA sequence: TGTGTCAGCAGTTCCAAGGGGGGCCTTGACATTCAGTACTTC.

Of note for this clonotype: This sequence may be a read error, since a much larger clone differs from it by one base. This chain uses TRBV20-1 with TRBJ2-1; D could derive from TRBD1 or TRBD2 (5 bases each). CDR3 size: 14 residues. CDR1 and CDR2 (germline): DFQATT, SNEGSKA (reference sequence). The chain's CDR3 is CSARGVGAYNEQLF. The CDR3 coding sequence is TGCAGTGCTAGAGGGGTCGGGGCCTACAATGAGCAGCTCTTC.

To note about this clonotype: No conserved phenylalanine or tryptophan ends this CDR3, so it is likely a read error. The chain is built from TRBV7-2 and TRBJ2-7; 8 bases match TRBD2. Germline CDR1 SGHTA, CDR2 FQGNSA. V was pared by 3 bases and J by 1 base, with 2 bases of the junction left unmatched. The CDR3 totals 14 residues. CDR3 amino acids: CASSFSGVSYEQYI. CDR3 bases: TGTGCCAGCAGCTTTAGCGGGGTATCCTACGAGCAGTACATC.

There are many counts of this clonotype. CDR3 DNA sequence: TGTGCCAGCAGTTACTCGACAAGGGGGAGTGGGACAGATACGCAGTATTTT. Encoded protein: CASSYSTRGSGTDTQYF. The chain carries TRBV6-6 and TRBJ2-3, with D possibly being TRBD1 (6 bases). The CDR3 is 17 amino acids. Germline V gene sequence: CDR1 MNHNY, CDR2 SVGAGI (reference sequence). V lost 0 bases and J lost 3, with 16 bases in between.

In its sample, this clonotype was seen many times. The J gene is TRBJ2-1, the V gene TRBV15; no firm D call. Germline V gene data show CDR1 as LNHNV and CDR2 as YYDKDF (reference sequence). Trimming stripped 0 bases from V and 7 bases from J, with 13 bases between. The CDR3 totals 15 residues. The CDR3 loop is CATSREGSGFNEQFF. The CDR3 DNA reads TGTGCCACCAGCAGAGAAGGTTCCGGGTTTAATGAGCAGTTCTTC.

The genes are TRBV12-3 or TRBV12-4 and TRBJ2-7, with D possibly matching TRBD1 (6 bases). Trimming removed 4 bases from V and 2 bases from J, with 18 bases in between. The CDR3 contains 16 residues. CDR3 in DNA: TGTGCCAGCAGTTCAGGGGTGGGAACCCTCGCCTACGAGCAGTACTTC. Amino acids: CASSSGVGTLAYEQYF.

In the case of this clonotype: Possible read error: a much larger clone is one base away. The V call is TRBV4-3, the J call TRBJ2-3; TRBD2 matches 7 bases. Unmatched junction bases numbered 3, after V lost 2 bases and J lost 1 base. There are 15 residues in the CDR3. CDR1 is LGHNA and CDR2 is YSLEER in the germline V gene. The CDR3 sequence is CASSQCAGGTDTQYF. The CDR3 coding sequence is TGCGCCAGCAGCCAATGTGCGGGGGGCACAGATACGCAGTATTTT.

A few counts support this clonotype. The V and J genes are TRBV12-3 or TRBV12-4 and TRBJ1-5; D is perhaps TRBD1 (5 bases). With 3 bases removed from V and 4 bases from J, the gap between germline ends came to 16 bases. This CDR3 region has 16 residues. CDR3 DNA sequence: TGTGCCAGCAGTTTGGGGGTGGGGGACGCAAATCAGCCCCAGCATTTT. It is translated as CASSLGVGDANQPQHF.

This clonotype has a count of ten or more. CDR3 sequence (DNA): TGTGCCAGCAGCGCCGCGCTAGCAGCATTCGAGACCCAGTACTTC. It encodes CASSAALAAFETQYF. V is TRBV7-9 and J is TRBJ2-5; D possibly corresponds to TRBD2 (5 bases). Per germline, CDR1 SEHNR and CDR2 FQNEAQ (reference sequence). The V end was cut by 5 bases, the J end by 5 bases, with 18 bases between. This CDR3 has 15 residues.

This clonotype was picked up many times. V gene TRBV3-1 combines with J gene TRBJ2-2; 9 bases match TRBD2. Looked up from germline, CDR1 is LGHDT and CDR2 is YNNKEL (reference sequence). This CDR3 has 16 amino acids. The trim removed 3 bases at V and 3 bases at J, leaving 5 bases unmatched. The CDR3 reads CASSQEAGGYTGELFF. In DNA, the CDR3 is TGTGCCAGCAGCCAGGAAGCGGGAGGTTACACCGGGGAGCTGTTTTTT.